The clone carrying this T cell receptor (beta chain) has at least ten counts. Its antigen is currently unknown. In the source study's methods: Construction of a distant-metastasis classifier for papillary thyroid cancer relied on CDR3 differences across clinicopathological groups. TCRdb re-analyzed the PCR reads through MiXCR. The V and J calls come from TCRdb's annotation, not from the publication. The table lists 40,000 to 50,000 clones, around 4% of them singletons, with 7.5% to 10% in the top ten. The data originate from a study of metastatic and nonmetastatic thyroid tumors. Study-level information: Blood and tumor or nodule tissue repertoires from malignant and benign thyroid patients were compared.

Not a single patient had been given any form of treatment at any point before undergoing thyroid surgery. CDR3 length: 13 residues. Looked up from germline, CDR1 is WSHSY and CDR2 is SAAADI. Trimming took 3 bases from V and 7 from J, leaving 12 bases between them. Whole-study results and caveats: As reported, TCR beta diversity in blood and tumor was significantly higher in malignant thyroid tumors than in benign nodules.

This sequence was found in a female donor with papillary thyroid cancer or a benign thyroid nodule (not recorded which). Some clones in this sample may be carry-over from other donors' samples. Material for sequencing was blood. The rearrangement uses TRBV10-2 and TRBJ1-2, with D possibly TRBD1 on 6 matching bases. In nucleotides, the CDR3 is TGCGCCAGCAGTGATTTCAGGGGAGCTGGCTACACCTTC. As protein: CASSDFRGAGYTF.